This passage covers 30 T cell receptor beta chains from one sample sequenced in a study of T cells in tuberculosis. Produced via immunoSEQ multiplex PCR; TCRdb's table is partial and in-frame only. Altogether tens of thousands of clones are present, over 90% being singletons, with the ten largest covering approximately 7.9%. The sequenced sample was PBMCs. The receptors were sampled from a donor aged 5 to 30 with latent tuberculosis or without tuberculosis infection.

This chain connects TRBV29-1 to TRBJ2-3, with TRBD1 matching 10 bases. There are 15 residues in the CDR3. CDR1 and CDR2 (germline): SQVTM, ANQGSEA. Trimming took 4 bases from V and 5 from J; bases not matched to a gene: 9. For the CDR3, the DNA is TGCAGCGTTGGGCCGACAGGGGGCTTGGTAGATACGCAGTATTTT. Translating it yields CSVGPTGGLVDTQYF.

The gene calls are TRBV27 and TRBJ2-7, with D perhaps TRBD2 (5 bases). The CDR3 has 14 residues. Germline CDR1 and CDR2: MNHEY and SMNVEV (reference sequence). Trimming shortened V by 6 bases and J by 2 bases, and 14 bases separated the two germline ends. The CDR3 DNA is TGTGCCAGCAGCTCCCCAGAGAGGGCCTACGAGCAGTACTTC. It encodes CASSSPERAYEQYF.

V usage is TRBV19 and J usage is TRBJ2-3, with 7 bases aligning to TRBD2. V shed 3 bases and J 4 bases; nucleotides not matched to a gene: 7. The CDR3 loop spans 15 amino acids. Germline values: CDR1 LNHDA, CDR2 SQIVND (reference sequence). CDR3 sequence: CASSIGGGYADTQYF. The CDR3 DNA sequence: TGTGCCAGTAGTATTGGGGGGGGGTATGCAGATACGCAGTATTTT. Filled out from reference TRBV19 and TRBJ2-3, the complete variable domain reads DGGITQSPKYLFRKEGQNVTLSCEQNLNHDAMYWYRQDPGQGLRLIYYSQIVNDFQKGDIAEGYSVSREKKESFPLTVTSAQKNPTAFYLCASSIGGGYADTQYFGPGTRLTVL.

This rearrangement joins TRBV30 to TRBJ1-5; D is unresolved. Trimming pared 0 bases from V and 0 bases from J, leaving 9 bases between. The CDR3 sequence is 15 residues long. Germline assignment: CDR1 GTSNPN and CDR2 SVGIG (reference sequence). For the CDR3, the DNA is TGTGCCTGGAGTGTACCGGGGTATAGCAATCAGCCCCAGCATTTT. Translation: CAWSVPGYSNQPQHF.

The chain carries TRBV6-4 and TRBJ2-1, with 7 bases fitting TRBD2. The CDR3 length is 13 residues. Per the germline V gene, CDR1 is MRHNA and CDR2 is SNTAGT. Trimming took 0 bases from V and 8 from J; bases not matched to a gene: 1. CDR3 coding DNA: TGTGCCAGCAGTGACTCGGCGGGAGATGAGCAGTTCTTC. It is translated as CASSDSAGDEQFF.

V usage is TRBV29-1 and J usage is TRBJ2-7, with a possible D match to TRBD1 (6 bases). This CDR3 has 15 amino acids. Looked up from germline, CDR1 is SQVTM and CDR2 is ANQGSEA. V lost 0 bases and J lost 3, with 15 bases in between. CDR3 region: CSVEEISGADYEQYF. The CDR3, as DNA: TGCAGCGTTGAAGAGATATCAGGGGCGGACTACGAGCAGTACTTC.

V usage is TRBV19 and J usage is TRBJ1-1; possibly TRBD1 for D (6 bases). Germline CDR1 LNHDA, CDR2 SQIVND (reference sequence). The V gene lost 9 bases and the J gene lost 8 bases, with 13 bases spanning the gap. The CDR3 sequence is 11 residues long. The CDR3 is CASAHREEAFF. CDR3 in DNA: TGTGCCAGCGCCCACAGGGAAGAAGCTTTCTTT.

The chain is built from TRBV6-5 and TRBJ2-3, with 7 bases lining up with TRBD2. From germline, CDR1 is MNHEY and CDR2 SVGAGI. The V segment lost 5 bases and the J segment 4 bases; nucleotides outside the gene matches: 9. This CDR3 is built from 15 residues. CDR3 DNA: TGTGCCAGCAGTCAGCGGGCGGGAGCTTCAGATACGCAGTATTTT. This gives the protein CASSQRAGASDTQYF.

DNA for the CDR3: TGTGCCAGCAGTTACGCACAGGGTAGTCAGCCCCAGCATTTT. Residues: CASSYAQGSQPQHF. J is TRBJ1-5 and V is TRBV6-5, with D possibly being TRBD1 (6 bases). V lost 2 bases to trimming and J lost 6 bases, with 11 bases between them. The CDR3 sequence is 14 residues long. Germline V gene lookup returns CDR1 MNHEY and CDR2 SVGAGI.

The CDR3 bases are TGTGCCAGCAGCTCGCTAGCGGGAGTCAGCCAAGAGACCCAGTACTTC. This translates into CASSSLAGVSQETQYF. This sequence joins TRBV5-4 and TRBJ2-5; the match to TRBD2 covers 10 bases. The germline gives CDR1 SGHNT, CDR2 YYREEE (reference sequence). The CDR3 loop spans 16 amino acids. V trimming: 3 bases; J trimming: 1 base; junction bases outside the gene matches: 6.

The V gene is TRBV27, the J gene TRBJ2-1; 9 bases align to TRBD1. Germline CDR1 MNHEY, CDR2 SMNVEV (reference sequence). The ends lost 3 bases at V and 10 bases at J; junction bases unmatched: 4. CDR3 size: 13 residues. CDR3 bases: TGTGCCAGCAGTTTTGACAGGGGGGACGAGCAGTTCTTC. Protein sequence: CASSFDRGDEQFF.

The V and J genes are TRBV2 and TRBJ1-6, with 8 bases identical to TRBD1. V lost 6 bases and J lost 6; bases outside the gene matches: 7. CDR3 size: 15 residues. Germline CDR1 reads SNHLY; CDR2 reads FYNNEI. The CDR3 protein is CASRLGQGGNSPLHF. The CDR3 DNA is TGTGCCAGCAGACTTGGACAGGGCGGTAATTCACCCCTCCACTTT.

The V call is TRBV19, the J call TRBJ2-3; 7 positions agree with TRBD1. CDR3 length: 14 residues. J was trimmed by 3 bases and V by 4 bases; bases with no gene match: 4. Germline V gene data show CDR1 as LNHDA and CDR2 as SQIVND (reference sequence). The CDR3 region has the DNA TGTGCCAGTAGTACCCCGACAGGGACAGATACGCAGTATTTT. This sequence encodes CASSTPTGTDTQYF.

J is TRBJ2-7 and V is TRBV6-5, with D perhaps TRBD2 (6 bases). Trimming pared 1 base from V and 2 bases from J, leaving 12 bases between. CDR3 size: 15 residues. Germline loops: CDR1 MNHEY, CDR2 SVGAGI. The CDR3 is CASSYLAGPPYEQYF. Written as DNA, the CDR3 is TGTGCCAGCAGTTACTTGGCGGGGCCCCCCTACGAGCAGTACTTC.

The genes are TRBV6-5 and TRBJ1-5, with D possibly matching TRBD1 (6 bases). This CDR3 is built from 14 residues. V was cut by 6 bases and J by 4 bases, with 13 bases left in between. CDR1 and CDR2 (germline): MNHEY, SVGAGI. The CDR3 loop reads CASSLRGVNQPQHF. The CDR3 DNA sequence: TGTGCCAGCAGCCTCAGGGGAGTAAATCAGCCCCAGCATTTT.

The chain recombines TRBV14 with TRBJ1-6; weak D call: TRBD1 (5 bases). CDR3 length: 15 amino acids. V was cut by 6 bases and J by 9 bases, with 18 bases left in between. Germline CDR1 SGHDN, CDR2 FVKESK. Here the CDR3 DNA reads TGTGCCAGCAGTCCAACCGGGACTTTCAGTTCACCCCTCCACTTT. This translates into CASSPTGTFSSPLHF.

The rearrangement links TRBV7-6 to TRBJ1-5; a possible D gene is TRBD1 (6 bases). Germline V gene sequence: CDR1 SGHVS, CDR2 FNYEAQ. Trimming took off 5 bases at V and 6 bases at J, with 20 bases between the two ends. The CDR3 loop spans 16 amino acids. CDR3 nucleotides: TGTGCCAGCAGCCCCAGGGAGGGGGGGTTTAGTCAGCCCCAGCATTTT. Translation gives CASSPREGGFSQPQHF.

The chain links TRBV5-1 to TRBJ2-7; 8 nucleotides align to TRBD1. Germline CDR1 SGHRS, CDR2 YFSETQ. V dropped 0 bases and J dropped 4; count of bases not matched to a gene: 9. The CDR3 has 16 residues. The CDR3 is CASSLAPDRVEYEQYF. As DNA, the CDR3 is TGCGCCAGCAGCTTGGCCCCGGACAGGGTAGAGTACGAGCAGTACTTC.

V is TRBV6-1 and J is TRBJ1-1, with a weak D call TRBD1 (6 bases). Between the trimmed V and J ends, which lost 4 bases and 2 bases, there was a span of 20 bases. The CDR3 sequence is 17 residues long. Germline-derived CDR1 and CDR2 are MNHNS and SASEGT. The CDR3 sequence is CASSVGRGVGFNTEAFF. CDR3 DNA sequence: TGTGCCAGCAGTGTTGGCAGGGGAGTGGGGTTTAACACTGAAGCTTTCTTT.

The V and J genes are TRBV7-8 and TRBJ2-5; 9 bases map to TRBD1. CDR1 and CDR2 from the germline V gene are SGHVS and FQNEAQ. This CDR3 contains 15 residues. After removal of 2 bases from V and 4 bases from J, the junction contained 5 bases not matched to a gene. The CDR3 sequence: CASSLPGQGIETQYF. Here the CDR3 DNA reads TGTGCCAGCAGCTTACCGGGACAGGGTATAGAGACCCAGTACTTC.

V usage is TRBV6-5 and J usage is TRBJ1-5; TRBD1 might be the D (5 bases). The CDR3 contains 13 residues. V lost 7 bases and J lost 6, with 13 bases in between. Germline assignment: CDR1 MNHEY and CDR2 SVGAGI. CDR3 bases: TGTGCCAGCACCCGGGGGGGAGGTCAGCCCCAGCATTTT. Encoded protein: CASTRGGGQPQHF.

This chain connects TRBV6-1 to TRBJ2-7, with TRBD2 as a possible D gene (5 bases). From germline, CDR1 is MNHNS and CDR2 SASEGT. V lost 6 bases and J lost 5, with 20 bases in between. This CDR3 has 15 residues. CDR3 region: CASRPSGLSWDEQYF. The DNA for the CDR3 is TGTGCCAGCAGACCCTCGGGGTTATCATGGGACGAGCAGTACTTC.

This clone was recorded only once. The CDR3 region is CASSMGQPITDTQYF. The CDR3 DNA is TGCGCCAGCAGCATGGGACAGCCGATCACAGATACGCAGTATTTT. This rearrangement joins TRBV5-1 to TRBJ2-3; 7 bases fit TRBD1. This CDR3 has 15 residues. The germline gives CDR1 SGHRS, CDR2 YFSETQ. V lost 4 bases and J lost 2; bases outside the gene matches: 7. Together with reference TRBV5-1 and TRBJ2-3, the CDR3 gives the full variable domain: KAGVTQTPRYLIKTRGQQVTLSCSPISGHRSVSWYQQTPGQGLQFLFEYFSETQRNKGNFPGRFSGRQFSNSRSEMNVSTLELGDSALYLCASSMGQPITDTQYFGPGTRLTVL.

The gene calls are TRBV27 and TRBJ1-4; D call uncertain. The germline CDR1 and CDR2 sequences are MNHEY and SMNVEV (reference sequence). CDR3 length: 13 residues. Trimming cost V 10 bases and J 6 bases, with 15 bases left between them. The CDR3 DNA reads as TGTGCCACCTCGTTTGGGCTCCATGAAAAACTGTTTTTT. It encodes CATSFGLHEKLFF.

This rearrangement joins TRBV5-1 to TRBJ2-5, with a tentative D call TRBD1 (6 bases). V was pared by 9 bases and J by 3 bases, with 18 bases between. CDR3 length: 14 residues. CDR1 and CDR2 (germline): SGHRS, YFSETQ. The CDR3 sequence: CATRPGQKKETQYF. As DNA, the CDR3 is TGCGCCACCCGACCCGGACAGAAGAAAGAGACCCAGTACTTC.

The chain is built from TRBV30 and TRBJ1-1, with D possibly TRBD1 on 5 matching bases. V was shortened by 2 bases and J by 3 bases, with 13 bases between the two germline ends. CDR1 is GTSNPN and CDR2 is SVGIG in the germline V gene (reference sequence). The CDR3 loop spans 14 amino acids. The CDR3 DNA follows: TGTGCCTGGAGTAGTGGGGGAGGTCACACTGAAGCTTTCTTT. Its translation is CAWSSGGGHTEAFF.

CDR3 protein: CATSRTVMPSYEQYF. In DNA, the CDR3 is TGTGCCACCAGCAGAACGGTGATGCCTTCCTACGAGCAGTACTTC. J is TRBJ2-7 and V is TRBV15; D remains ambiguous. The V end lost 2 bases, the J end lost 1 base, and 12 bases lay between the germline ends. This CDR3 is 15 amino acids long. Germline loops: CDR1 LNHNV, CDR2 YYDKDF (reference sequence). The full variable domain, with the rest looked up from reference TRBV15 and TRBJ2-7, is DAMVIQNPRYQVTQFGKPVTLSCSQTLNHNVMYWYQQKSSQAPKLLFHYYDKDFNNEADTPDNFQSRRPNTSFCFLDIRSPGLGDTAMYLCATSRTVMPSYEQYFGPGTRLTVT.

This chain connects TRBV27 to TRBJ1-5; D perhaps matches TRBD1 (5 bases). CDR1 is MNHEY and CDR2 is SMNVEV in the germline V gene (reference sequence). The CDR3 extends over 15 amino acids. V dropped 3 bases and J dropped 0 bases, with 9 bases sitting between them. The CDR3 nucleotides read TGTGCCAGCAGTTTGTGGGGGGATAGCAATCAGCCCCAGCATTTT. It codes for CASSLWGDSNQPQHF.

Only one count was recorded for this clone. The gene calls are TRBV30 and TRBJ2-7; D ambiguous. The CDR3 contains 13 residues. V lost 1 base to trimming and J lost 2 bases, with 9 bases between them. The germline CDR1 and CDR2 sequences are GTSNPN and SVGIG (reference sequence). CDR3 sequence reads: CAWSGVAAYEQYF. The CDR3 DNA sequence: TGTGCCTGGAGTGGCGTAGCAGCCTACGAGCAGTACTTC.

The CDR3 reads CASSLDSQREGRQFF. Here the CDR3 DNA reads TGTGCCAGCAGCTTAGACTCCCAGCGGGAGGGCAGGCAGTTCTTC. This sequence joins TRBV7-2 and TRBJ2-1; 10 bases agree with TRBD2. CDR3 size: 15 residues. Trimming removed 1 base from V and 12 bases from J; junction bases left unmatched: 9. The germline CDR1 and CDR2 sequences are SGHTA and FQGNSA.